This is a list of T cell receptor beta chains from one sample in a study of long-term antiretroviral therapy in people with HIV. The data were produced by immunoSEQ multiplex PCR, yet TCRdb's version contains in-frame clones alone and is incomplete. The sample comprises 20,000 or so clones, around 86% of which are singletons, and roughly 10% rests with the top ten. The sample was unsorted PBMCs, taken 0.5 years after starting antiretroviral therapy. These receptors came from a man in his forties or fifties with HIV. CDR3s include the opening cysteine and the closing phenylalanine or tryptophan. The D gene is left open where the match is weak. Where a row states a size, it is once, few, many or the class of an expanded clone; other rows omit it.

CDR3 protein: CASSLGYSGANVLTF; clone size: .; D gene: .; V gene: TRBV27
CDR3 protein: CASSVGGFSGANVLTF; clone size: once; D gene: .; V gene: TRBV9
CDR3 protein: CASSYSPLSTDTQYF; clone size: .; D gene: .; V gene: TRBV6-5
CDR3 protein: CASNFAGGSTEAFF; clone size: .; D gene: .; V gene: TRBV6-1
CDR3 protein: CASSLEGNTIYF; clone size: .; D gene: .; V gene: TRBV5-1
CDR3 protein: CASSSGQGAIGELFF; clone size: .; D gene: TRBD1; V gene: TRBV7-6
CDR3 protein: CASSLGGKAGELFF; clone size: .; D gene: .; V gene: TRBV7-2
CDR3 protein: CASSQGQGGLNIQYF; clone size: .; D gene: TRBD1; V gene: TRBV19
CDR3 protein: CASATGAYEQYF; clone size: .; D gene: TRBD1; V gene: TRBV18
CDR3 protein: CASSLLQLEAFF; clone size: .; D gene: .; V gene: TRBV7-9
CDR3 protein: CASSEFGDPRGLAQFF; clone size: .; D gene: TRBD2; V gene: TRBV25-1
CDR3 protein: CASSQRTGTVIDEQFF; clone size: .; D gene: TRBD1; V gene: TRBV5-4
CDR3 protein: CAWSLLDRGTNVLTF; clone size: .; D gene: TRBD1; V gene: TRBV30
CDR3 protein: CASSPWTGTYNEQFF; clone size: once; D gene: TRBD1; V gene: TRBV7-9
CDR3 protein: CASSDYTGINGGRKFF; clone size: once; D gene: .; V gene: TRBV25-1
CDR3 protein: CASSLAWNTEAFF; clone size: large; D gene: .; V gene: TRBV13
CDR3 protein: CASSQLGGRAGLYNEQFF; clone size: .; D gene: TRBD2; V gene: TRBV11-3
CDR3 protein: CASSLVVVGETQYF; clone size: .; D gene: .; V gene: TRBV7-8
CDR3 protein: CASSPGPGDYPHEQYF; clone size: large; D gene: TRBD2; V gene: TRBV7-2
CDR3 protein: CASSPPGKAGAQGTQYF; clone size: .; D gene: TRBD2; V gene: TRBV18
CDR3 protein: CASSYGQATGYTF; clone size: once; D gene: TRBD1; V gene: TRBV6-5
CDR3 protein: CASSPGLAPGYEQYF; clone size: .; D gene: TRBD2; V gene: TRBV7-3
CDR3 protein: CASSDRGARFNEQFF; clone size: .; D gene: .; V gene: TRBV6-4
CDR3 protein: CASSLEQGGGDGYTF; clone size: few; D gene: .; V gene: TRBV4-2
CDR3 protein: CAIRRDRDTEAFF; clone size: .; D gene: TRBD1; V gene: TRBV10-3
CDR3 protein: CASTVADSYEQYF; clone size: .; D gene: .; V gene: TRBV28
CDR3 protein: CSVPTTGREETQYF; clone size: once; D gene: .; V gene: TRBV29-1
CDR3 protein: CASLERGPDTQYF; clone size: .; D gene: .; V gene: TRBV7-9
CDR3 protein: CASNGLAGVDEQFF; clone size: .; D gene: TRBD2; V gene: TRBV19
CDR3 protein: CASRGGYYEQYF; clone size: .; D gene: .; V gene: TRBV27
CDR3 protein: CASSHTGTSDSYEQYF; clone size: .; D gene: TRBD2; V gene: TRBV4-1
CDR3 protein: CASSQDSSQPPGELFF; clone size: .; D gene: .; V gene: TRBV7-2
CDR3 protein: CASRRDREGYTF; clone size: once; D gene: TRBD1; V gene: TRBV5-4
CDR3 protein: CASRADRGQGQYF; clone size: .; D gene: TRBD1; V gene: TRBV6-5
CDR3 protein: CATSVSGTKNIQYF; clone size: .; D gene: .; V gene: TRBV15
CDR3 protein: CASSFGQGSSYEQYF; clone size: .; D gene: .; V gene: TRBV7-9
CDR3 protein: CAWSVAGRPNEQFF; clone size: .; D gene: .; V gene: TRBV30
CDR3 protein: CAWKGTQRYNEQFF; clone size: .; D gene: .; V gene: TRBV30
CDR3 protein: CATSRPLGGLNEKLFF; clone size: .; D gene: .; V gene: TRBV15
CDR3 protein: CASTPSGATGELFF; clone size: .; D gene: TRBD2; V gene: TRBV19
CDR3 protein: CASSLVPGDEQYF; clone size: .; D gene: .; V gene: TRBV7-9
CDR3 protein: CASSPLSTDTQYF; clone size: .; D gene: .; V gene: TRBV5-1
CDR3 protein: CASSIGGSEQFF; clone size: .; D gene: .; V gene: TRBV19
CDR3 protein: CASSSAATPGTGELFF; clone size: .; D gene: .; V gene: TRBV28
CDR3 protein: CASSLGANTGELFF; clone size: .; D gene: .; V gene: TRBV5-1
CDR3 protein: CASSLTGAREETQYF; clone size: .; D gene: .; V gene: TRBV7-3
CDR3 protein: CASSPGQKETQYF; clone size: .; D gene: .; V gene: TRBV18
CDR3 protein: CASSSTYRVYEQYF; clone size: .; D gene: .; V gene: TRBV11-2
CDR3 protein: CASSVARTDSTNTQYF; clone size: .; D gene: .; V gene: TRBV9
CDR3 protein: CASSSSVLGTGDEQFF; clone size: .; D gene: TRBD1; V gene: TRBV7-2
CDR3 protein: CASSQDRTGVGNEQFF; clone size: .; D gene: TRBD1; V gene: TRBV4-3
CDR3 protein: CASSVSGGLDTQYF; clone size: once; D gene: TRBD2; V gene: TRBV9
CDR3 protein: CASSLVRRTEVTKYGYTF; clone size: .; D gene: .; V gene: TRBV7-2
CDR3 protein: CASSQDRGREHTGNTIYF; clone size: .; D gene: .; V gene: TRBV4-3
CDR3 protein: CASSRDGPFEQYF; clone size: .; D gene: .; V gene: TRBV11-2
CDR3 protein: CASSLQDGYNSPLHF; clone size: .; D gene: .; V gene: TRBV11-3
CDR3 protein: CASSPGQGGTQYF; clone size: .; D gene: TRBD1; V gene: TRBV18